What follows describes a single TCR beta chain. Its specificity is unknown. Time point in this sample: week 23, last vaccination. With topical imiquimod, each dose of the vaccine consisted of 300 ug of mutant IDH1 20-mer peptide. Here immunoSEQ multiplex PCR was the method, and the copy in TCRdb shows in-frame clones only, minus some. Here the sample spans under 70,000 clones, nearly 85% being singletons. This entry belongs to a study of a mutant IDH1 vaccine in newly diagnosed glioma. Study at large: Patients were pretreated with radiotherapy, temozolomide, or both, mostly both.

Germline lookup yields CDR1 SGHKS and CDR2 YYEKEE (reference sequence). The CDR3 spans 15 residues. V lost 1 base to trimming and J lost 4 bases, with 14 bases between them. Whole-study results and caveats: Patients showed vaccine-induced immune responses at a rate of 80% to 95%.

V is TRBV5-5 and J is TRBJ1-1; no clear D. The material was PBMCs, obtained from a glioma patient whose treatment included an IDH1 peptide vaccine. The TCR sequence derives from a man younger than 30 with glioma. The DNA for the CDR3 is TGTGCCAGCAGCTTGTACGCGGGAGGAGTCACTGAAGCTTTCTTT. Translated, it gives CASSLYAGGVTEAFF.